The 9 T cell receptor beta chains below were found in one sample sequenced in a study of Graves' ophthalmopathy and Graves' hyperthyroidism. Researchers took RNA transcripts and amplified TCR beta CDR3 regions from them. First-round RT-PCR employed HTBI primers, with a second-round multiplex PCR after it. TCRdb re-called the multiplex PCR reads through MiXCR, storing one row per CDR3 protein. The sample lists 600,000 to 950,000 distinct CDR3 sequences; roughly two fifths were seen once. Sequenced material: peripheral blood. The receptors come from an adult man with Graves' ophthalmopathy.

This clonotype has just a few counts. The V and J genes are TRBV2 and TRBJ1-4; a possible D gene is TRBD1 (5 bases). With 3 bases removed from V and 8 bases from J, the gap between germline ends came to 19 bases. Per germline, CDR1 SNHLY and CDR2 FYNNEI. The CDR3 is 16 residues long. DNA for the CDR3: TGTGCCAGCAGTGAGGCTACAGGCCGGGGAAGCGAAAAACTGTTTTTT. Its translation is CASSEATGRGSEKLFF.

This sequence joins TRBV10-3 and TRBJ2-7; maybe TRBD1 (6 bases). CDR1 and CDR2 (germline): ENHRY, SYGVKD. The CDR3 has 14 residues. Trimming shortened V by 2 bases and J by 3 bases, and 11 bases separated the two germline ends. CDR3 sequence reads: CAISEGPGDYEQYF. As DNA, the CDR3 is TGTGCCATCAGTGAGGGGCCAGGGGACTACGAGCAGTACTTC.

This clonotype was detected a few times. A junction end diverges from the germline sequence, so it may reflect a read error. This sequence joins TRBV10-3 and TRBJ1-4; tentative D call: TRBD1 (5 bases). The CDR3 extends over 17 amino acids. Per germline, CDR1 ENHRY and CDR2 SYGVKD. CDR3: CASSESIRGRYYEKLFF. CDR3 in DNA: TGTGCCAGCAGTGAATCTATTCGGGGCAGATACTATGAAAAACTGTTTTTT.

In this sample, this clonotype turned up many times. This chain connects TRBV7-2 to TRBJ1-3; 8 bases align to TRBD1. This CDR3 is 15 amino acids long. CDR1 is SGHTA and CDR2 is FQGNSA in the germline V gene. Losses at the gene ends were 6 bases for V and 3 bases for J; bases not matched to a gene: 7. In DNA form, the CDR3 reads TGTGCCAGCAGTCGCACAGGGGGTTATGGAAACACCATATATTTT. Its protein is CASSRTGGYGNTIYF.

There are many counts of this clonotype. The genes are TRBV10-2 and TRBJ2-2; D possibly corresponds to TRBD2 (6 bases). V shed 4 bases and J shed 1 base, with 13 bases lying between them. This CDR3 is 16 amino acids long. Germline V lookup: CDR1 WSHSY, CDR2 SAAADI. The CDR3 region has the DNA TGCGCCAGCAGTGGAGGCGGGGCCAGGAACACCGGGGAGCTGTTTTTT. Amino acid sequence: CASSGGGARNTGELFF.

J is TRBJ2-7 and V is TRBV25-1; no definite D call. The CDR3 covers 15 residues. V lost 5 bases and J lost 4, with 18 bases in between. Per the germline V gene, CDR1 is MGHDK and CDR2 is SYGVNS. CDR3 in amino acids: CASSLFKGSLYEQYF. CDR3 bases: TGTGCCAGCAGTTTATTTAAGGGTTCCCTATACGAGCAGTACTTC.

The sample holds a few counts of this clonotype. This chain links TRBV9 with TRBJ1-1, with D perhaps matching TRBD1 (5 bases). CDR3 length: 15 residues. Germline-derived CDR1 and CDR2 are SGDLS and YYNGEE. V was pared by 3 bases and J by 4 bases, with 16 bases between. The CDR3 spells CASSARDMGGTEAFF. CDR3 DNA: TGTGCCAGCAGCGCCAGAGACATGGGGGGCACTGAAGCTTTCTTT.

The gene calls are TRBV6-5 and TRBJ1-5; D perhaps matches TRBD1 (6 bases). Deletions cut 5 bases from V and 3 bases from J, with 14 bases between. Germline CDR1 and CDR2: MNHEY and SVGAGI. This CDR3 region has 15 residues. The CDR3 coding sequence is TGTGCCAGCAGTGAAACGGACAGTTCCAATCAGCCCCAGCATTTT. Protein: CASSETDSSNQPQHF.

The table lists this clonotype with a few counts. The chain uses TRBV20-1 and TRBJ2-6; TRBD1 agrees at 7 bases. Losses at the gene ends were 3 bases for V and 0 bases for J; bases not matched to a gene: 8. Germline assignment: CDR1 DFQATT and CDR2 SNEGSKA (reference sequence). The CDR3 runs 17 residues. Here the CDR3 DNA reads TGCAGTGCTAGCCCCACAGGGGCCCCCTCTGGGGCCAACGTCCTGACTTTC. Its translation is CSASPTGAPSGANVLTF.